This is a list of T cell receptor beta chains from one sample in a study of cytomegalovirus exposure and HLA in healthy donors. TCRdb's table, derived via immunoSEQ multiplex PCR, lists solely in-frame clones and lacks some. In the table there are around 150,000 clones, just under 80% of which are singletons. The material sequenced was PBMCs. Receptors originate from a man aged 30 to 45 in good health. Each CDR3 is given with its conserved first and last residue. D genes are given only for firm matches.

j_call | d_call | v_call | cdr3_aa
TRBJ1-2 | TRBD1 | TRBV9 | CASSVAPDRGYGYTF
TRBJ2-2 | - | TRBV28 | CASSWDPPPAGAGELFF
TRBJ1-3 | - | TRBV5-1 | CASSAGGANTIYF
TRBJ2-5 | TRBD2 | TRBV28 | CASRPGTSVQTQYF
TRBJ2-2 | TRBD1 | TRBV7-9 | CASSSQGSGELFF
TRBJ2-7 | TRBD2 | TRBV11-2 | CASSSASGRRNEQYF
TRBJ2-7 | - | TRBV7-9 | CASSIPGLGGEQYF
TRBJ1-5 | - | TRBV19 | CASSRTGSRGNQPQHF
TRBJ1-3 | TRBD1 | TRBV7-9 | CASSPRGSERPSGNTIYF
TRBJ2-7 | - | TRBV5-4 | CASMRQGGYYEQYF
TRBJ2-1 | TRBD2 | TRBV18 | CASSPPGLAGISSYNEQFF
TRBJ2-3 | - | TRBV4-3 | CASSQDPMEGNTQYF
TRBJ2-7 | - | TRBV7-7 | CASSVNSGSYEQYF
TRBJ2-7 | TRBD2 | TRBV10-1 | CASSESGRSTYEQYF
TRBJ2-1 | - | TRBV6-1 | CASSEGNRYNEQFF
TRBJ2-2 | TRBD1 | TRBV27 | CASILRGQGSSTGELFF
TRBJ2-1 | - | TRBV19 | CASSQSTDYNEQFF
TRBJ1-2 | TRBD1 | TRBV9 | CASSGLGTATYGYTF
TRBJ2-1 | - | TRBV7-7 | CASSLDSGNEQFF
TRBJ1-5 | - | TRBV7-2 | CASSKTGSNQPQHF
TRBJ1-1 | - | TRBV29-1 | CSAEGGSEAFF
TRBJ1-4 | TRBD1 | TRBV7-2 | CASSLVGTGAQELFF
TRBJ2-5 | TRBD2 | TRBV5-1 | CASKTSAGGTETQYF
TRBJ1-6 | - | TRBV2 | CASSVGVPVTGGPLHF
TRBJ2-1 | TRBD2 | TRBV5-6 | CASSSRLAGTSYNEQFF
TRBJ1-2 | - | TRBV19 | CASSPGSFYGYTF
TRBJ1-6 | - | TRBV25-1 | CATSGTYNSPLHF
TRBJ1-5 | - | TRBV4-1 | CASSQVAGGRNQPQHF
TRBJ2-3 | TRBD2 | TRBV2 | CASSERLAGYTDTQYF
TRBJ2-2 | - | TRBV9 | CASSRPHPWTVNTGELFF
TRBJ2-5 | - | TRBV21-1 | CASSTSTGGLEETQYF
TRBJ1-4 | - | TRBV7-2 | CASSLVAGRGEKLFF
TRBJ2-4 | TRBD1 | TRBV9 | CASSPRTGENIQYF
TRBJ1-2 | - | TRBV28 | CASSPPAGPPSRAF